The 29 T cell receptor beta chains in this list originate from one sample, sequenced in a study of chemoradiotherapy in HPV16-positive cancers. Using immunoSEQ multiplex PCR, the repertoire was profiled, and TCRdb retains in-frame clones only, with some absent. Among about 17,000 clones listed, around 92% were seen once. The sample consisted of blood, taken from a patient who underwent chemoradiotherapy. The origin of the receptors is a human donor with HPV-associated anogenital cancer.

This clone came up once. The rearrangement joins TRBV7-9 to TRBJ2-1, with D perhaps matching TRBD1 (5 bases). The V end lost 0 bases, the J end lost 7 bases, and 16 bases lay between the germline ends. The CDR3 is made up of 16 amino acids. Germline V gene lookup returns CDR1 SEHNR and CDR2 FQNEAQ (reference sequence). Here the CDR3 DNA reads TGTGCCAGCAGCTTAGCGGCAGGGCAGGGCCGGAATGAGCAGTTCTTC. The encoded protein is CASSLAAGQGRNEQFF.

V and J are TRBV7-6 and TRBJ1-1; possibly TRBD1 for D (5 bases). The CDR3 consists of 14 residues. Germline lookup yields CDR1 SGHVS and CDR2 FNYEAQ. V gave up 5 bases and J gave up 5 bases, with 15 bases separating them. The CDR3 spells CASSPNGAWTEAFF. The CDR3 nucleotides are TGTGCCAGCAGCCCCAACGGGGCTTGGACTGAAGCTTTCTTT.

This chain connects TRBV18 to TRBJ1-2, with D hard to call. This CDR3 region has 13 residues. Germline loops: CDR1 KGHSH, CDR2 LQKENI. V lost 5 bases, J lost 3 bases, and 10 bases lay in between. This chain's CDR3 is CASSNVEYYGYTF. The CDR3 DNA reads TGTGCCAGCTCAAACGTAGAGTACTATGGCTACACCTTC.

The chain combines TRBV28 with TRBJ2-2, with 7 bases aligning to TRBD1. Germline CDR1 MDHEN, CDR2 SYDVKM. V dropped 7 bases and J dropped 0; count of bases not matched to a gene: 23. This CDR3 has 21 amino acids. The CDR3 DNA reads TGTGCCAGCACCTATCCAAATACCTGGGCAGGGGGTCACACGAACACCGGGGAGCTGTTTTTT. It codes for CASTYPNTWAGGHTNTGELFF.

The V and J genes are TRBV6-5 and TRBJ1-3, with D possibly TRBD1 on 5 matching bases. The CDR3 extends over 12 amino acids. CDR1 is MNHEY, CDR2 SVGAGI, per germline. V lost 5 bases and J 10 bases, leaving 12 bases between the germline ends. Here the CDR3 reads CASSNGGGTIYF. The CDR3 DNA is TGTGCCAGCAGTAACGGGGGGGGGACCATATATTTT.

The chain joins TRBV18 to TRBJ1-2; possible D gene TRBD1, 5 bases. The V gene's germline CDR1 is KGHSH and CDR2 LQKENI. The V end lost 1 base, the J end lost 5 bases, and 23 bases lay between the germline ends. This CDR3 spans 18 amino acids. The CDR3 sequence is CASSPQAPGTGGRYGYTF. The DNA of the CDR3 is TGTGCCAGCTCACCACAGGCGCCAGGGACGGGAGGTAGATATGGCTACACCTTC.

The chain uses TRBV2 and TRBJ2-1; D may be TRBD1 (5 bases). CDR1 is SNHLY and CDR2 is FYNNEI in the germline V gene. CDR3 size: 14 residues. With 4 bases removed from V and 4 bases from J, the gap between germline ends came to 11 bases. The CDR3, as DNA: TGTGCCAGCAGTGTACAGTCAGGGTACAATGAGCAGTTCTTC. Translation gives CASSVQSGYNEQFF. The full variable domain, in which reference TRBV2 and TRBJ2-1 provide the parts outside the CDR3, is EPEVTQTPSHQVTQMGQEVILRCVPISNHLYFYWYRQILGQKVEFLVSFYNNEISEKSEIFDDQFSVERPDGSNFTLKIRSTKLEDSAMYFCASSVQSGYNEQFFGPGTRLTVL.

This clone appeared a single time. This sequence joins TRBV6-1 and TRBJ1-1; the D is unclear. V dropped 6 bases and J dropped 4 bases, with 12 bases sitting between them. CDR3 length: 13 amino acids. CDR1 and CDR2 (germline): MNHNS, SASEGT. The CDR3 DNA reads TGTGCCAGCAGGAAAAATGACCCCACTGAAGCTTTCTTT. Its translation: CASRKNDPTEAFF.

This rearrangement joins TRBV28 to TRBJ1-2; 10 bases agree with TRBD1. Unmatched junction bases numbered 14, after V lost 0 bases and J lost 7 bases. Germline V gene data show CDR1 as MDHEN and CDR2 as SYDVKM. This CDR3 is 18 amino acids long. CDR3 residues: CASSLWTLDRGPSGGYTF. CDR3 sequence (DNA): TGTGCCAGCAGTTTATGGACGTTAGACAGGGGGCCTTCGGGTGGCTACACCTTC.

The chain joins TRBV5-1 to TRBJ2-2, with TRBD1 matching 7 bases. The CDR3 totals 15 residues. Germline V gives CDR1 SGHRS, CDR2 YFSETQ. With V trimmed by 4 bases and J by 2 bases, 5 bases remained unmatched. This CDR3 is CASSRQGYNTGELFF. The CDR3 DNA sequence: TGCGCCAGCAGCCGACAGGGTTATAACACCGGGGAGCTGTTTTTT.

The J gene is TRBJ2-5, the V gene TRBV30; D possibly corresponds to TRBD2 (5 bases). Germline lookup yields CDR1 GTSNPN and CDR2 SVGIG (reference sequence). Trimming took 0 bases from V and 6 from J, leaving 14 bases between them. The CDR3 covers 14 residues. The CDR3 DNA reads TGTGCCTGGAGTGTAAGTTCTAGCTTACAGACCCAGTACTTC. Translated: CAWSVSSSLQTQYF.

This clone was seen a single time. This chain joins TRBV6-6 and TRBJ2-2; D might be TRBD1 (5 bases). Germline values: CDR1 MNHNY, CDR2 SVGAGI (reference sequence). V lost 4 bases to trimming and J lost 3 bases, with 9 bases between them. CDR3 length equals 14 residues. CDR3 in DNA: TGTGCCAGCAGTTGGGCCAGGGACACCGGGGAGCTGTTTTTT. It specifies CASSWARDTGELFF.

This clone was picked up one time. The gene calls are TRBV6-5 and TRBJ1-2; D might be TRBD1 (5 bases). Germline values: CDR1 MNHEY, CDR2 SVGAGI. The CDR3 is 14 residues long. V shed 2 bases and J shed 5 bases, with 12 bases lying between them. Written as DNA, the CDR3 is TGTGCCAGCAGTTACGGGGGGTCGCGGTATGGCTACACCTTC. Its translation: CASSYGGSRYGYTF.

V is TRBV29-1 and J is TRBJ2-2; 9 bases align to TRBD2. This CDR3 contains 14 residues. J lost 4 bases, V lost 6 bases, and 6 bases had no gene match. In germline, CDR1 is SQVTM, CDR2 ANQGSEA. The CDR3 reads CSVRAGGGTGELFF. The DNA for the CDR3 is TGCAGCGTCAGAGCGGGGGGAGGCACCGGGGAGCTGTTTTTT.

The chain couples TRBV2 to TRBJ2-1; 9 bases line up with TRBD1. Germline lookup yields CDR1 SNHLY and CDR2 FYNNEI. The V segment lost 5 bases and the J segment 6 bases; nucleotides outside the gene matches: 11. The length of the CDR3 is 16 residues. CDR3 amino acids: CASSLPRDRVVNEQFF. Written as DNA, the CDR3 is TGTGCCAGCAGTTTACCCCGGGACAGGGTGGTCAATGAGCAGTTCTTC.

This chain links TRBV5-4 with TRBJ1-1; D unresolved. Trimming took 0 bases from V and 7 from J, leaving 13 bases between them. CDR1 is SGHNT, CDR2 YYREEE, per germline (reference sequence). The CDR3 has 14 residues. CDR3 in amino acids: CASSLEGSGIEAFF. The CDR3 DNA sequence: TGTGCCAGCAGCTTGGAGGGCTCGGGGATTGAAGCTTTCTTT. The entire variable domain, with the rest obtained from reference TRBV5-4 and TRBJ1-1, is as follows: ETGVTQSPTHLIKTRGQQVTLRCSSQSGHNTVSWYQQALGQGPQFIFQYYREEENGRGNFPPRFSGLQFPNYSSELNVNALELDDSALYLCASSLEGSGIEAFFGQGTRLTVV.

V and J are TRBV19 and TRBJ2-5; TRBD2 is a possible D gene (5 bases). Germline V gives CDR1 LNHDA, CDR2 SQIVND (reference sequence). Deletions cut 3 bases from V and 0 bases from J, with 14 bases between. The CDR3 is 16 amino acids. The CDR3: CASSMLFGSNQETQYF. CDR3 DNA sequence: TGTGCCAGTAGTATGTTATTTGGGAGTAACCAAGAGACCCAGTACTTC.

The J gene is TRBJ2-1, the V gene TRBV6-1; D unresolved. Germline lookup yields CDR1 MNHNS and CDR2 SASEGT. Trimming pared 1 base from V and 12 bases from J, leaving 7 bases between. The CDR3 sequence is 11 residues long. The CDR3 DNA reads TGTGCCAGCAGTGAAGGGCTTTGGCAGTTCTTC. Encoded protein: CASSEGLWQFF.

The chain recombines TRBV7-9 with TRBJ2-4; maybe TRBD1 (5 bases). Germline CDR1 reads SEHNR; CDR2 reads FQNEAQ (reference sequence). This CDR3 region has 13 residues. Between the trimmed V and J ends, which lost 5 bases and 7 bases, there was a span of 12 bases. For the CDR3, the DNA is TGTGCCAGCAGCACGGACACGAACAACATTCAGTACTTC. It specifies CASSTDTNNIQYF.

V usage is TRBV20-1 and J usage is TRBJ1-1; D is uncertain. This CDR3 contains 11 residues. The germline V and J ends were trimmed by 6 bases and 0 bases, with 5 bases remaining between them. CDR1 is DFQATT and CDR2 is SNEGSKA in the germline V gene (reference sequence). CDR3 nucleotide sequence: TGCAGTGCGGTTATGAACACTGAAGCTTTCTTT. Encoded protein: CSAVMNTEAFF.

V and J are TRBV15 and TRBJ2-7; the match to TRBD2 covers 9 bases. V gave up 2 bases and J gave up 4 bases; unmatched junction bases: 9. The CDR3 runs 16 residues. Germline lookup yields CDR1 LNHNV and CDR2 YYDKDF (reference sequence). The CDR3 DNA is TGTGCCACCAGCAGATTTTCCGGACTAGCGAATTACGAGCAGTACTTC. Its protein is CATSRFSGLANYEQYF. The full variable domain, in which reference TRBV15 and TRBJ2-7 provide the parts outside the CDR3, is DAMVIQNPRYQVTQFGKPVTLSCSQTLNHNVMYWYQQKSSQAPKLLFHYYDKDFNNEADTPDNFQSRRPNTSFCFLDIRSPGLGDTAMYLCATSRFSGLANYEQYFGPGTRLTVT.

The chain carries TRBV19 and TRBJ2-7; D is unclear. Trimming took off 2 bases at V and 4 bases at J, with 18 bases between the two ends. This CDR3 contains 16 residues. Germline assignment: CDR1 LNHDA and CDR2 SQIVND (reference sequence). CDR3 DNA sequence: TGTGCCAGTAGTATAAATTCTGGGTTCTCTCAATACGAGCAGTACTTC. Translated: CASSINSGFSQYEQYF.

The rearrangement uses TRBV2 and TRBJ2-3; no firm D call. Trimming cost V 4 bases and J 2 bases, with 4 bases left between them. Germline V gene sequence: CDR1 SNHLY, CDR2 FYNNEI. This CDR3 has 12 amino acids. CDR3 coding DNA: TGTGCCAGCAGTGTTACCACAGATACGCAGTATTTT. Encoded protein: CASSVTTDTQYF.

This clone occurred a few times. The V and J genes are TRBV19 and TRBJ2-2; D is unresolved. The V gene's germline CDR1 is LNHDA and CDR2 SQIVND (reference sequence). The CDR3 runs to 14 residues. Trimming took 7 bases from V and 0 from J, leaving 9 bases between them. CDR3 in amino acids: CASTPGTNTGELFF. CDR3 bases: TGTGCCAGTACCCCAGGAACGAACACCGGGGAGCTGTTTTTT.

The rearrangement joins TRBV28 to TRBJ1-1; weak D call: TRBD1 (5 bases). Germline CDR1 MDHEN, CDR2 SYDVKM. Trimming removed 10 bases at V and 1 base at J, with 13 bases between. This CDR3 comprises 13 residues. In DNA form, the CDR3 reads TGTGCCACCTCCCCGGGGACGAACACTGAAGCTTTCTTT. This encodes CATSPGTNTEAFF.

In this sample, this clone turned up a few times. This chain connects TRBV10-2 to TRBJ1-2, with D unresolved. CDR1 WSHSY and CDR2 SAAADI come from the germline V gene. The V gene lost 6 bases and the J gene lost 4 bases, with 12 bases spanning the gap. CDR3 size: 13 residues. The CDR3 nucleotides are TGCGCCAGCAGGGAAAGGGTTCTCTATGGCTACACCTTC. The encoded protein is CASRERVLYGYTF.

Turning to this clone: Germline and junction disagree at one end, which may indicate a read error. The genes are TRBV5-6 and TRBJ1-2; D uncertain. The CDR3 covers 11 residues. The V gene's germline CDR1 is SGHDT and CDR2 YYEEEE. The CDR3 here is CASSLGSARLF. The CDR3, as DNA: TGTGCCAGCAGCTTAGGCTCTGCGCGCCTATTC. Filled out from reference TRBV5-6 and TRBJ1-2, the complete variable domain reads DAGVTQSPTHLIKTRGQQVTLRCSPKSGHDTVSWYQQALGQGPQFIFQYYEEEERQRGNFPDRFSGHQFPNYSSELNVNALLLGDSALYLCASSLGSARLFGSGTRLTVV.

The rearrangement links TRBV5-4 to TRBJ2-7, with D unresolved. Per the germline V gene, CDR1 is SGHNT and CDR2 is YYREEE (reference sequence). The CDR3 is 14 amino acids. V was pared by 0 bases and J by 0 bases, with 7 bases between. The CDR3 is CASSLGPSSYEQYF. The CDR3 nucleotides are TGTGCCAGCAGCTTGGGCCCCAGCTCCTACGAGCAGTACTTC.

The V and J genes are TRBV11-2 and TRBJ2-1; 10 nucleotides align to TRBD1. The germline V gene encodes CDR1 SGHAT and CDR2 FQNNGV. The CDR3 is made up of 15 amino acids. After removal of 5 bases from V and 4 bases from J, the junction contained 5 bases not matched to a gene. CDR3 coding DNA: TGTGCCAGCAGCACCTGGGACAGGGGATACAATGAGCAGTTCTTC. This gives the protein CASSTWDRGYNEQFF.